This is a list of T cell receptor beta chains from one sample in a study of T cell repertoires in cytomegalovirus infection. TCRdb reprocessed the reads via MiXCR and lists one record per CDR3 protein. This sample has around 750,000 distinct CDR3 sequences, with less than 35% found just once. These receptors are not linked to any known antigen. The sequenced sample was cultured CD8+ T cells from PBMCs, obtained from culture after CMV antigen stimulation. These receptors were obtained from a human donor in good health (CMV status not recorded). Some clones in this sample may be carry-over from other donors' samples. Each CDR3 is given with its conserved first and last residue. A D gene is named only where the DNA matches it firmly. Size is stated for part of the rows, as once, few or many counts, or as a class when the clone is expanded.

J | V | size | D | CDR3 | DNA
TRBJ1-2 | TRBV10-2 | few | TRBD1 | CASTGDRGIYGYTF | TGCGCCAGCACGGGGGACAGGGGGATCTATGGCTACACCTTC
TRBJ1-2 | TRBV6-1 | NA | TRBD1 | CASLSRGLYGYTF | TGTGCCAGCTTATCTAGGGGGCTCTATGGCTACACCTTC
TRBJ2-3 | TRBV2 | NA | NA | CASSEGTPSDTQYF | TGTGCCAGCAGTGAGGGAACTCCATCAGATACGCAGTATTTT
TRBJ2-3 | TRBV12-3/TRBV12-4 | many | NA | CASSSLRDGFDTQYF | TGTGCCAGCAGTTCCTTGAGGGATGGGTTCGATACGCAGTATTTT
TRBJ2-7 | TRBV7-2 | many | TRBD1 | CASSLQGDRVTYEQYF | TGTGCCAGCAGCCTACAAGGGGACAGGGTAACCTACGAGCAGTACTTC
TRBJ2-6 | TRBV27 | NA | TRBD2 | CASSTILAGGLSGANVLTF | TGTGCCAGCAGTACCATACTAGCGGGGGGTCTCTCTGGGGCCAACGTCCTGACTTTC
TRBJ2-1 | TRBV4-1 | NA | NA | CASSQDRVYRPEQFF | TGCGCCAGCAGCCAAGATCGGGTGTATCGGCCGGAGCAGTTCTTC
TRBJ2-1 | TRBV7-6 | NA | NA | CASSLAVGEGRHEQFF | TGTGCCAGCAGCTTAGCGGTGGGCGAGGGGCGGCATGAGCAGTTCTTC
TRBJ1-2 | TRBV5-6 | NA | NA | CASSFARDANYGYTF | TGTGCCAGCAGCTTTGCCCGGGACGCAAACTATGGCTACACCTTC
TRBJ2-1 | TRBV4-3 | NA | TRBD2 | CASSQGLAGDPYNEQFF | TGCGCCAGCAGCCAGGGACTAGCGGGGGACCCTTACAATGAGCAGTTCTTC
TRBJ1-1 | TRBV7-9 | NA | NA | CASGSSGPIAAFF | TGTGCCAGCGGTTCGTCCGGACCTATTGCAGCTTTCTTT
TRBJ1-6 | TRBV7-2 | NA | NA | CASSPNWDLLSSYNSPLHF | TGTGCCAGCAGCCCCAATTGGGACCTTTTAAGCTCCTATAATTCACCCCTCCACTTT
TRBJ1-1 | TRBV28 | NA | NA | CASSWGSSGRGTEAFF | TGTGCCAGCAGTTGGGGCTCCTCGGGTAGGGGCACTGAAGCTTTCTTT
TRBJ2-2 | TRBV28 | NA | NA | CASSFPSLGVAGELFF | TGTGCCAGCAGTTTCCCCAGTCTAGGGGTGGCCGGGGAGCTGTTTTTT
TRBJ2-3 | TRBV27 | NA | NA | CASYGADTQYF | TGTGCCAGCTACGGGGCAGATACGCAGTATTTT
TRBJ2-7 | TRBV27 | few | TRBD1 | CASSLAGQAFYEQYF | TGTGCCAGCAGTTTAGCTGGACAGGCGTTCTACGAGCAGTACTTC
TRBJ1-6 | TRBV27 | many | NA | CASSPGRANSPLHF | TGTGCCAGCAGCCCCGGACGGGCCAATTCACCCCTCCACTTT
TRBJ2-5 | TRBV7-6 | NA | TRBD1 | CASSLREGAVQETQYF | TGTGCCAGCAGCCTTCGTGAGGGGGCTGTCCAAGAGACCCAGTACTTC
TRBJ1-4 | TRBV15 | once | NA | CATSSGQGGEKLFF | TGTGCCACCAGCAGCGGGCAGGGTGGTGAAAAACTGTTTTTT
TRBJ2-1 | TRBV7-8 | few | TRBD2 | CASGGGDISSYNEQFF | TGTGCTAGTGGGGGGGGGGATATTAGCTCCTACAATGAGCAGTTCTTC
TRBJ2-1 | TRBV12-3/TRBV12-4 | NA | TRBD1 | CASRGQSYEQFF | TGTGCCAGCAGGGGACAGTCCTATGAGCAGTTCTTC
TRBJ1-5 | TRBV28 | NA | NA | CASSLRPRVSNQPQHF | TGTGCCAGCAGTTTAAGGCCCAGGGTTAGCAATCAGCCCCAGCATTTT
TRBJ1-1 | TRBV5-6 | once | NA | CASRLWGSNTEAFF | TGTGCCAGCAGGTTGTGGGGTTCGAACACTGAAGCTTTCTTT
TRBJ1-1 | TRBV7-2 | few | TRBD1 | CASSSRDRGFLNTEAFF | TGTGCCAGCAGCTCTCGGGACAGGGGTTTCTTGAACACTGAAGCTTTCTTT
TRBJ1-3 | TRBV7-8 | NA | TRBD1 | CAKLGTAGNTIYF | TGTGCCAAGCTGGGGACAGCTGGAAACACCATATATTTT
TRBJ2-1 | TRBV6-1 | NA | NA | CASGYSGWQFF | TGTGCCAGCGGTTACTCCGGATGGCAGTTCTTC
TRBJ2-1 | TRBV29-1 | NA | NA | CSVEEDRPTYNEQFF | TGCAGCGTTGAAGAAGACAGGCCTACCTACAATGAGCAGTTCTTC
TRBJ2-2 | TRBV6-6 | NA | NA | CASSYSYGRANTGELFF | TGTGCCAGCAGTTATTCCTACGGACGGGCGAACACCGGGGAGCTGTTTTTT
TRBJ2-5 | TRBV7-9 | few | TRBD1 | CASRPTGGRETQYF | TGTGCCAGCAGGCCCACAGGGGGCCGGGAGACCCAGTACTTC
TRBJ1-1 | TRBV19 | NA | NA | CASSIGNGANTEAFF | TGTGCCAGTAGTATTGGTAACGGTGCGAACACTGAAGCTTTCTTT
TRBJ2-3 | TRBV6-5 | few | NA | CASSYSSVSTQYF | TGTGCCAGCAGTTACTCGTCCGTTTCTACGCAGTATTTT
TRBJ2-5 | TRBV24-1 | few | NA | CATSALRVLETQYF | TGTGCCACCAGTGCCCTCAGGGTTCTGGAGACCCAGTACTTC
TRBJ1-1 | TRBV7-9 | few | NA | CASSPMGVLEAFF | TGTGCCAGCAGCCCGATGGGAGTACTCGAAGCTTTCTTT
TRBJ1-1 | TRBV29-1 | many | NA | CSATLGKTEAFF | TGCAGCGCCACCCTTGGAAAAACTGAAGCTTTCTTT
TRBJ1-1 | TRBV6-1 | NA | TRBD1 | CASSPPGQEAEAFF | TGTGCCAGCAGTCCCCCTGGACAGGAGGCTGAAGCTTTCTTT
TRBJ2-2 | TRBV7-3 | many | TRBD2 | CASSSGLAYPGELFF | TGTGCCAGCAGCTCGGGACTAGCCTACCCCGGGGAGCTGTTTTTT
TRBJ1-6 | TRBV7-6 | many | NA | CASSRPGTNSPLHF | TGTGCCAGCAGCCGACCCGGGACCAATTCACCCCTCCACTTT
TRBJ1-1 | TRBV7-8 | many | NA | CASWMDSAEAFF | TGTGCCAGCTGGATGGACAGTGCTGAAGCTTTCTTT
TRBJ2-5 | TRBV12-3/TRBV12-4 | NA | TRBD1 | CASGSQQGEETQYF | TGTGCCAGCGGGTCCCAACAGGGGGAAGAGACCCAGTACTTC
TRBJ2-1 | TRBV7-8 | few | NA | CASSPPWSSYNEQFF | TGTGCCAGCAGTCCGCCTTGGAGCTCCTACAATGAGCAGTTCTTC
TRBJ1-5 | TRBV28 | NA | NA | CASSPGLRTAWDLGEPQHF | TGTGCCAGCAGTCCCGGGCTAAGGACAGCTTGGGACCTTGGCGAGCCCCAGCATTTT
TRBJ2-7 | TRBV24-1 | NA | TRBD1 | CATSEGDRKYF | TGTGCCACCAGTGAGGGGGACAGGAAGTACTTC
TRBJ2-7 | TRBV7-7 | NA | NA | CASSPGESGAYEQYF | TGTGCTAGCAGCCCCGGGGAGTCGGGGGCCTACGAGCAGTACTTC
TRBJ1-1 | TRBV20-1 | NA | NA | CSAPLAFF | TGCAGTGCTCCCCTAGCTTTCTTT
TRBJ1-5 | TRBV27 | few | NA | CASSLYPDSSNQPQHF | TGTGCCAGCAGTTTATATCCGGACAGTAGCAATCAGCCCCAGCATTTT
TRBJ2-7 | TRBV7-2 | many | NA | CASSLALGLDYSLPYEQYF | TGTGCCAGCAGCTTAGCGCTCGGTTTAGACTACTCCCTTCCTTACGAGCAGTACTTC
TRBJ1-6 | TRBV7-6 | few | NA | CASSLERDGNSPLHF | TGTGCCAGCAGCTTAGAACGGGACGGGAATTCACCCCTCCACTTT
TRBJ2-5 | TRBV6-5 | NA | NA | CANSYEGVVETQYF | TGTGCCAACAGTTACGAGGGGGTGGTAGAGACCCAGTACTTC
TRBJ2-3 | TRBV28 | NA | TRBD1 | CASFQTGTTDTQYF | TGTGCCAGCTTCCAGACAGGGACAACAGATACGCAGTATTTT
TRBJ2-1 | TRBV19 | NA | TRBD1 | CAAGTGDNEQFF | TGTGCTGCCGGGACAGGGGACAATGAGCAGTTCTTC
TRBJ1-1 | TRBV6-2/TRBV6-3 | once | NA | CASSYLGREAFF | TGTGCCAGCAGTTACCTGGGCCGTGAAGCTTTCTTT
TRBJ1-1 | TRBV27 | NA | NA | CASGLQSNTEAFF | TGTGCCAGCGGTCTCCAGAGCAACACTGAAGCTTTCTTT
TRBJ1-5 | TRBV12-3/TRBV12-4 | NA | NA | CASSLGAASREPQHF | TGTGCCAGCAGTTTAGGGGCGGCCTCAAGGGAGCCCCAGCATTTT
TRBJ1-3 | TRBV12-3/TRBV12-4 | few | NA | CASRTGPYSGNTIYF | TGTGCCAGCAGAACCGGGCCCTACTCTGGAAACACCATATATTTT